This is a list of T cell receptor beta chains from one sample in a study of a mutant IDH1 vaccine in newly diagnosed glioma. Some clones are missing from TCRdb's copy, which holds only in-frame ones; the method was immunoSEQ multiplex PCR. The table lists 30,000 to 35,000 clones, 80% of them singletons. The sample consisted of peripheral blood mononuclear cells (PBMCs), taken from a glioma patient treated with radiotherapy, temozolomide or both. All receptors come from a middle-aged man with glioma. Some clones in this sample may be carry-over from other donors' samples. The conserved cysteine and the conserved F or W are not part of the CDR3 here. The D gene is left open where the match is weak.

V	J	D	CDR3
TRBV9	TRBJ1-2	NA	ASSVAGVANYGYT
TRBV9	TRBJ1-5	NA	ASSQTGTPNQPQH
TRBV19	TRBJ1-2	TRBD1	ASSKGRTGELGYT
TRBV9	TRBJ2-7	TRBD2	ASSVGGEGRSYEQY
TRBV4-2	TRBJ2-2	NA	ASSHIGTGELF
TRBV5-6	TRBJ1-2	NA	ASSLDGYGYT
TRBV4-3	TRBJ2-1	NA	ASSQDLGRGFKF
TRBV5-4	TRBJ1-1	TRBD1	ASSPRQGRMNTEAF
TRBV27	TRBJ2-7	NA	ASTRGPTYEQY
TRBV5-1	TRBJ1-2	TRBD1	ASSFGQGPDGYT
TRBV5-1	TRBJ2-7	NA	ASSRDAGSYEQY
TRBV7-6	TRBJ2-3	NA	ASSRRDTQY
TRBV6-5	TRBJ2-7	NA	ASGRLSPNEQY
TRBV9	TRBJ1-1	NA	ASSVDSGFTEAF
TRBV19	TRBJ1-1	NA	ASNHPDSLNTEAF
TRBV29-1	TRBJ2-2	TRBD1	SAEGRDRELTGELF
TRBV4-1	TRBJ1-5	TRBD1	ASSQEPGQGIEKPQH
TRBV15	TRBJ1-4	TRBD1	ATSRETGGKLF
TRBV29-1	TRBJ2-1	TRBD1	SATTGTGVYNEQF
TRBV7-9	TRBJ1-2	NA	ASSLEGARGYT
TRBV19	TRBJ1-2	NA	ASSLRTQNYGYT
TRBV7-8	TRBJ2-7	NA	ASSLAGSYFYEQY
TRBV2	TRBJ1-2	NA	ASRDSWLYYGYT
TRBV7-9	TRBJ1-6	NA	ASSLGDESPLH
TRBV2	TRBJ1-5	NA	ASGYNQPQH
TRBV30	TRBJ1-4	NA	ACRVTNEKLF
TRBV28	TRBJ2-7	NA	ASRGNLYEQY
TRBV4-1	TRBJ1-6	NA	ASSQDTGYSPLH
TRBV10-2	TRBJ2-2	NA	ASLERRNTGELF
TRBV27	TRBJ1-1	NA	ASSFGRSREAF
TRBV29-1	TRBJ2-5	NA	SVAPDQIAQY
TRBV30	TRBJ1-5	TRBD1	AWSLGTGVVSNQPQH
TRBV30	TRBJ1-2	TRBD1	AWSTGGNYGYT
TRBV18	TRBJ2-1	TRBD1	ASSPPGTGGNEQF
TRBV6-1	TRBJ1-2	TRBD1	ASRGQGFSYGYT
TRBV30	TRBJ1-4	NA	AWSVRGAKLF
TRBV6-1	TRBJ1-2	TRBD1	ASSATGTYGYT
TRBV19	TRBJ2-6	NA	ASSRGQAGLANVLT
TRBV4-2	TRBJ2-5	NA	ASSQETGETQY
TRBV29-1	TRBJ2-6	TRBD2	SAGGPGANVLT
TRBV6-1	TRBJ2-2	NA	ASRSQLGELF
TRBV27	TRBJ2-2	NA	ASSLWGGRELF
TRBV18	TRBJ1-4	NA	ASSEEEKLF
TRBV18	TRBJ2-4	NA	ASSDQGRLDIQY
TRBV4-1	TRBJ2-3	NA	ASSQEKRPGAADTQY